Listed below are T cell receptor beta chains from one sample, sequenced in a study of PD-1 blockade in mismatch repair-deficient tumors. The assay was immunoSEQ multiplex PCR, and TCRdb's table has in-frame clones only and misses some. Among over 100,000 clones listed, around three quarters were seen once. The sample in question was peripheral blood, obtained 60 weeks after starting pembrolizumab. The receptors were sampled from an adult with mismatch repair-deficient cancer. Each CDR3 is given with its conserved first and last residue. The D gene is left open where the match is weak. Size is stated for part of the rows, as once, few or many counts, or as a class when the clone is expanded.

CDR3 DNA: TGTGCCAGCGGACAATGGGACGAGCAGTACTTC
CDR3 protein: CASGQWDEQYF
J gene: TRBJ2-7
CDR3 length: 11
D gene: NA
V gene: TRBV6-6
clone size: NA

CDR3 DNA: TGTGCCAGCAGCTTAAATCCTAGCGGGGTAGATACGCAGTATTTT
CDR3 protein: CASSLNPSGVDTQYF
J gene: TRBJ2-3
CDR3 length: 15
D gene: TRBD2
V gene: TRBV7-2
clone size: NA

CDR3 DNA: TGTGCCAGCAGCCGGCTCGGACACAACACTGAAGCTTTCTTT
CDR3 protein: CASSRLGHNTEAFF
J gene: TRBJ1-1
CDR3 length: 14
D gene: NA
V gene: TRBV14
clone size: once

CDR3 DNA: TGCGCCAGCAGGGAAGCAGATACGCAGTATTTT
CDR3 protein: CASREADTQYF
J gene: TRBJ2-3
CDR3 length: 11
D gene: NA
V gene: TRBV10-2
clone size: NA

CDR3 DNA: TGTGCCAGCAGCCCCCGCCGCAGCGGGAGCACAGATACGCAGTATTTT
CDR3 protein: CASSPRRSGSTDTQYF
J gene: TRBJ2-3
CDR3 length: 16
D gene: NA
V gene: TRBV9
clone size: NA

CDR3 DNA: TGTGCCAGCAGCTCCGGACCCACAGGGAACTATGGCTACACCTTC
CDR3 protein: CASSSGPTGNYGYTF
J gene: TRBJ1-2
CDR3 length: 15
D gene: NA
V gene: TRBV28
clone size: NA

CDR3 DNA: TGTGCCTGGAGTGTACGTTCAGGGGGCTACACCTTC
CDR3 protein: CAWSVRSGGYTF
J gene: TRBJ1-2
CDR3 length: 12
D gene: NA
V gene: TRBV30
clone size: NA

CDR3 DNA: TGCAGCGTTGACCCGGGACAGGCCTATGGCTACACCTTC
CDR3 protein: CSVDPGQAYGYTF
J gene: TRBJ1-2
CDR3 length: 13
D gene: TRBD1
V gene: TRBV29-1
clone size: few

CDR3 DNA: TGTGCCAGCGGACAGAGGGGGAGGGTGGTAGAGACCCAGTACTTC
CDR3 protein: CASGQRGRVVETQYF
J gene: TRBJ2-5
CDR3 length: 15
D gene: NA
V gene: TRBV7-8
clone size: NA

CDR3 DNA: TGCAGCGTTGGGGGGGCGGACACGCGGCAAAAACTGTTTTTT
CDR3 protein: CSVGGADTRQKLFF
J gene: TRBJ1-4
CDR3 length: 14
D gene: NA
V gene: TRBV29-1
clone size: NA

CDR3 DNA: TGTGCCAGCAGCTTACTAGGCCTGAACACTGAAGCTTTCTTT
CDR3 protein: CASSLLGLNTEAFF
J gene: TRBJ1-1
CDR3 length: 14
D gene: NA
V gene: TRBV7-3
clone size: NA

CDR3 DNA: TGTGCCAGCAGCGACTCCGGGACTAGCGGGGGTACGCAGTATTTT
CDR3 protein: CASSDSGTSGGTQYF
J gene: TRBJ2-3
CDR3 length: 15
D gene: TRBD2
V gene: TRBV7-8
clone size: NA

CDR3 DNA: TGCGCCAGCAGCTCCCAGGACGGTTACGAGCAGTACTTC
CDR3 protein: CASSSQDGYEQYF
J gene: TRBJ2-7
CDR3 length: 13
D gene: NA
V gene: TRBV5-1
clone size: NA

CDR3 DNA: TGTGCCAGCACTCCTGGACTAGCGGGAGCGGGCGAGCAGTACTTC
CDR3 protein: CASTPGLAGAGEQYF
J gene: TRBJ2-7
CDR3 length: 15
D gene: TRBD2
V gene: TRBV5-4
clone size: NA

CDR3 DNA: TGTGCCAGCAGCTTCCTTAGCGGGAAGGCAGATACGCAGTATTTT
CDR3 protein: CASSFLSGKADTQYF
J gene: TRBJ2-3
CDR3 length: 15
D gene: NA
V gene: TRBV12-1
clone size: NA

CDR3 DNA: TGTGCCAGCAGCCCCGACAGATCTACCTCTGGGGCCAACGTCCTGACTTTC
CDR3 protein: CASSPDRSTSGANVLTF
J gene: TRBJ2-6
CDR3 length: 17
D gene: NA
V gene: TRBV14
clone size: once

CDR3 DNA: TGTGCCAGCAGCCGTGACAGCTCTAACTATGGCTACACCTTC
CDR3 protein: CASSRDSSNYGYTF
J gene: TRBJ1-2
CDR3 length: 14
D gene: NA
V gene: TRBV7-2
clone size: NA

CDR3 DNA: TGCGCCAGCAATACCCGGGCGAGCGAGCAGTACTTC
CDR3 protein: CASNTRASEQYF
J gene: TRBJ2-7
CDR3 length: 12
D gene: NA
V gene: TRBV23-1
clone size: NA

CDR3 DNA: TGTGCCAGCAGTTTTACCCGCAACTCTGGAAACACCATATATTTT
CDR3 protein: CASSFTRNSGNTIYF
J gene: TRBJ1-3
CDR3 length: 15
D gene: NA
V gene: TRBV2
clone size: once

CDR3 DNA: TGTGCCAGCAGTTATTGGTTGCGCGAGCAGTACTTC
CDR3 protein: CASSYWLREQYF
J gene: TRBJ2-7
CDR3 length: 12
D gene: NA
V gene: TRBV6-1
clone size: NA

CDR3 DNA: TGTGCCAGCAGCCCGGGACAGGCTTATGGCTACACCTTC
CDR3 protein: CASSPGQAYGYTF
J gene: TRBJ1-2
CDR3 length: 13
D gene: TRBD1
V gene: TRBV7-9
clone size: NA

CDR3 DNA: TGCGCCAGCAGCTTGGCCCCTAGCGGGAGTGAGGGTGAGCAGTTCTTC
CDR3 protein: CASSLAPSGSEGEQFF
J gene: TRBJ2-1
CDR3 length: 16
D gene: TRBD2
V gene: TRBV5-1
clone size: NA

CDR3 DNA: TGTGCCAGCAGTGAGCTTGTACAGCCTAACTATGGCTACACCTTC
CDR3 protein: CASSELVQPNYGYTF
J gene: TRBJ1-2
CDR3 length: 15
D gene: NA
V gene: TRBV2
clone size: NA

CDR3 DNA: TGTGCTAGTGCCCCCCCGGGATCTGGAAACACCATATATTTT
CDR3 protein: CASAPPGSGNTIYF
J gene: TRBJ1-3
CDR3 length: 14
D gene: NA
V gene: TRBV12-5
clone size: few

CDR3 DNA: TGTGCCAGCAGTTTTAGCTCCACAGGGGTCTTTGGTGGCTACACCTTC
CDR3 protein: CASSFSSTGVFGGYTF
J gene: TRBJ1-2
CDR3 length: 16
D gene: TRBD1
V gene: TRBV27
clone size: NA

CDR3 DNA: TGCGCCAGCAGCTCTTCTACACCCCAGCTCGATGAGCAGTTCTTC
CDR3 protein: CASSSSTPQLDEQFF
J gene: TRBJ2-1
CDR3 length: 15
D gene: NA
V gene: TRBV5-1
clone size: NA

CDR3 DNA: TGTGCCAGCAGCGTCTGGACTGCCACTGAAGCTTTCTTT
CDR3 protein: CASSVWTATEAFF
J gene: TRBJ1-1
CDR3 length: 13
D gene: NA
V gene: TRBV11-3
clone size: NA

CDR3 DNA: TGTGCCAGCAGCCTCGGGAACTCCAATGAGCAGTTCTTC
CDR3 protein: CASSLGNSNEQFF
J gene: TRBJ2-1
CDR3 length: 13
D gene: NA
V gene: TRBV27
clone size: NA

CDR3 DNA: TGTGCCAGCAGCGTGGTGGGGAGGGGGACGACTGAAGCTTTCTTT
CDR3 protein: CASSVVGRGTTEAFF
J gene: TRBJ1-1
CDR3 length: 15
D gene: NA
V gene: TRBV9
clone size: NA

CDR3 DNA: TGTGCCAGCAGATCCAGCGGAGAGGATACGCAGTATTTT
CDR3 protein: CASRSSGEDTQYF
J gene: TRBJ2-3
CDR3 length: 13
D gene: NA
V gene: TRBV6-4
clone size: NA

CDR3 DNA: TGCAGTGCTCGGCATACCTACGAGCAGTACTTC
CDR3 protein: CSARHTYEQYF
J gene: TRBJ2-7
CDR3 length: 11
D gene: NA
V gene: TRBV20-1
clone size: NA

CDR3 DNA: TGTGCCAGTAGTATAATACAGGGGCGCATCACCTATGGCTACACCTTC
CDR3 protein: CASSIIQGRITYGYTF
J gene: TRBJ1-2
CDR3 length: 16
D gene: TRBD1
V gene: TRBV19
clone size: once

CDR3 DNA: TGTGCCTGGACCCGATTTAAGAGCGGGGGAGAGCAGTACTTC
CDR3 protein: CAWTRFKSGGEQYF
J gene: TRBJ2-7
CDR3 length: 14
D gene: TRBD2
V gene: TRBV30
clone size: NA

CDR3 DNA: TGCGCCAGCAGCTTCGGGCCTATTAGCACAGATACGCAGTATTTT
CDR3 protein: CASSFGPISTDTQYF
J gene: TRBJ2-3
CDR3 length: 15
D gene: NA
V gene: TRBV5-1
clone size: NA

CDR3 DNA: TGTGCCACCAGCAGAGGCTCCGGGACAGGGGCCTACAATGAGCAGTTCTTC
CDR3 protein: CATSRGSGTGAYNEQFF
J gene: TRBJ2-1
CDR3 length: 17
D gene: TRBD1
V gene: TRBV15
clone size: NA

CDR3 DNA: TGTGCCAGCAGCACCCGACTAGCGGGAGCCACCGGGGAGCTGTTTTTT
CDR3 protein: CASSTRLAGATGELFF
J gene: TRBJ2-2
CDR3 length: 16
D gene: TRBD2
V gene: TRBV5-4
clone size: NA

CDR3 DNA: TGCAGCTTAACAAGAGGCGGAGAAGATACGCAGTATTTT
CDR3 protein: CSLTRGGEDTQYF
J gene: TRBJ2-3
CDR3 length: 13
D gene: NA
V gene: TRBV29-1
clone size: NA

CDR3 DNA: TGTGCCAGCACCTTTTCTTGGGGGGTCTCCTACAATGAGCAGTTCTTC
CDR3 protein: CASTFSWGVSYNEQFF
J gene: TRBJ2-1
CDR3 length: 16
D gene: NA
V gene: TRBV7-9
clone size: NA

CDR3 DNA: TGTGCCAGCAGCTATCGGGACTCCCAGCAGCCCCAGCATTTT
CDR3 protein: CASSYRDSQQPQHF
J gene: TRBJ1-5
CDR3 length: 14
D gene: NA
V gene: TRBV7-8
clone size: once

CDR3 DNA: TGTGCCAGCAGCCCAGGACTAGCGGCTTACCAAGAGACCCAGTACTTC
CDR3 protein: CASSPGLAAYQETQYF
J gene: TRBJ2-5
CDR3 length: 16
D gene: TRBD2
V gene: TRBV13
clone size: NA

CDR3 DNA: TGTGCCAGCAGCTTAGATTCCAGCGTGTTCGGGGAGCTGTTTTTT
CDR3 protein: CASSLDSSVFGELFF
J gene: TRBJ2-2
CDR3 length: 15
D gene: NA
V gene: TRBV11-3
clone size: NA